The rows below give T cell receptor beta chains drawn from one sample of a study of blood T cell repertoires in COVID-19. Libraries were prepared by immunoSEQ multiplex PCR; TCRdb keeps only in-frame clonotypes and omits some of them. The table has under 250,000 clones, approximately 86% seen once; the top ten hold about 1.6%. Sequencing was carried out using peripheral blood. Receptors were obtained from a woman aged 60 to 75 who had recovered from COVID-19. The CDR3 runs from the conserved cysteine through the conserved F or W. D genes are given only for firm matches. Clone size, where shown, is once, few, many, or a class for clones that have expanded.

CASSQDRQDTQYF TRBJ2-3 TRBV3-1/TRBV3-2 - -
CASSLDLYNSPLHF TRBJ1-6 TRBV7-8 few -
CASSIGAGAIEAFF TRBJ1-1 TRBV19 - -
CATNEGTGSTYNQPQHF TRBJ1-5 TRBV19 once TRBD1
CATISNQPQHF TRBJ1-5 TRBV28 - -
CASSVSPGQLNSPLHF TRBJ1-6 TRBV9 once TRBD1
CASSLGVPASGYTF TRBJ1-2 TRBV7-6 - -
CASISGTAGFDIQYF TRBJ2-4 TRBV2 - -
CASSIYRGSYEQYF TRBJ2-7 TRBV28 - TRBD1
CASSKDRAGDDEQFF TRBJ2-1 TRBV21-1 - -
CATSRTNGKAFF TRBJ1-1 TRBV15 - -
CASSLDAGGTDTQYF TRBJ2-3 TRBV11-1 - TRBD2
CASGLVQGTARELFF TRBJ2-2 TRBV12-5 - -
CASSYSIGSEAFF TRBJ1-1 TRBV6-5 once -
CASSLDSTDTQYF TRBJ2-3 TRBV5-1 - -
CATAAGQWGNQPQHF TRBJ1-5 TRBV24-1 - -
CASSAPLRVYEQYF TRBJ2-7 TRBV7-8 - -
CASTQRGTGDEKLFF TRBJ1-4 TRBV19 - TRBD1
CASSPDGQGATEQYF TRBJ2-7 TRBV4-2 - TRBD1
CASSSRPGTDNEKLFF TRBJ1-4 TRBV7-2 - TRBD1
CASSVDGGAGANVLTF TRBJ2-6 TRBV9 - -
CASRPREANSPLHF TRBJ1-6 TRBV5-6 many -